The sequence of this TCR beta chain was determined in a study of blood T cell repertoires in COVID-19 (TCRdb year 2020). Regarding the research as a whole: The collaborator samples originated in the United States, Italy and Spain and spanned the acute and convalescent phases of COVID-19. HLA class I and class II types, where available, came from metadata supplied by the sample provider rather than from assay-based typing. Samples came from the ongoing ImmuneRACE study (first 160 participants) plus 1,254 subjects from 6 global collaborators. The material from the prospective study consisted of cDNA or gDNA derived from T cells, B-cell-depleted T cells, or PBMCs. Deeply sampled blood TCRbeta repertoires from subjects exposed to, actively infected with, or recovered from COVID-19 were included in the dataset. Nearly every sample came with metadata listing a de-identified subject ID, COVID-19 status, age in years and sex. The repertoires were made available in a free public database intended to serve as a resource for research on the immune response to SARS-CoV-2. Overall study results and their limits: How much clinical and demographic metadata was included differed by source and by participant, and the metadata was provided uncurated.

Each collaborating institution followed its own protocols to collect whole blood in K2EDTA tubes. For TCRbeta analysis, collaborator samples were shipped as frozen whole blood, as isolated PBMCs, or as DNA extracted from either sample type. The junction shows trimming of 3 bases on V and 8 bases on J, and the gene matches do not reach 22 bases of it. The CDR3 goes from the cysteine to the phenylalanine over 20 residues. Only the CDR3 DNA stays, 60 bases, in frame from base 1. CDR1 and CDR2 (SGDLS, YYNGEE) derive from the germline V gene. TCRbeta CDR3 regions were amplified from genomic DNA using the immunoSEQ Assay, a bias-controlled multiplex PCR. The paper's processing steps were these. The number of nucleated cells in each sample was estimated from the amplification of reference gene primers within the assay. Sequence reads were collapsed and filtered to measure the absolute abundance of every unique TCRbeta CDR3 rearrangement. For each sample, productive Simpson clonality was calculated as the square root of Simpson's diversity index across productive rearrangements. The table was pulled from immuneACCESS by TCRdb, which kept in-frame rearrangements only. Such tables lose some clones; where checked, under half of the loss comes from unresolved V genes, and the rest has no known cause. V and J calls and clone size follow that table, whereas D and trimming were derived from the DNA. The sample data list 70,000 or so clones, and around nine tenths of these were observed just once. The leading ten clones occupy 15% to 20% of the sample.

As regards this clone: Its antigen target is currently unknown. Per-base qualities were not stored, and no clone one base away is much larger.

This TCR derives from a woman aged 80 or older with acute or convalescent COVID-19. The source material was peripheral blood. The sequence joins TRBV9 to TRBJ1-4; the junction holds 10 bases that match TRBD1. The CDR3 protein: CASSGGLGTGDGGRKEKLFF. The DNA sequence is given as TGTGCCAGCAGCGGGGGCCTTGGGACAGGGGATGGCGGACGTAAGGAAAAACTGTTTTTT.